The entry that follows covers one T cell receptor (beta chain) sequence. With 0 bases clipped from V and 3 bases from J, the junction kept 5 bases outside the gene matches. The CDR3 covers 15 residues. Germline V gives CDR1 SGDLS, CDR2 YYNGEE. The data derive from a study of blood T cell repertoires in COVID-19. Turning to the study itself: In each case, the material was cDNA or gDNA derived from T cells, B-cell-depleted T cells, or PBMCs.

Only in-frame clones appear in the TCRdb table, and some are missing; sequencing was by immunoSEQ multiplex PCR. The data contain 110,000 or so clones, roughly 84% of them singletons. This TCR derives from a man in his 60s with acute or convalescent COVID-19. Material for sequencing was peripheral blood. The chain couples TRBV9 to TRBJ2-7; 8 nucleotides align to TRBD2. The CDR3 DNA sequence: TGTGCCAGCAGCGTAGGGAGTAGCGGGGTCTACGAGCAGTACTTC. Protein sequence: CASSVGSSGVYEQYF.